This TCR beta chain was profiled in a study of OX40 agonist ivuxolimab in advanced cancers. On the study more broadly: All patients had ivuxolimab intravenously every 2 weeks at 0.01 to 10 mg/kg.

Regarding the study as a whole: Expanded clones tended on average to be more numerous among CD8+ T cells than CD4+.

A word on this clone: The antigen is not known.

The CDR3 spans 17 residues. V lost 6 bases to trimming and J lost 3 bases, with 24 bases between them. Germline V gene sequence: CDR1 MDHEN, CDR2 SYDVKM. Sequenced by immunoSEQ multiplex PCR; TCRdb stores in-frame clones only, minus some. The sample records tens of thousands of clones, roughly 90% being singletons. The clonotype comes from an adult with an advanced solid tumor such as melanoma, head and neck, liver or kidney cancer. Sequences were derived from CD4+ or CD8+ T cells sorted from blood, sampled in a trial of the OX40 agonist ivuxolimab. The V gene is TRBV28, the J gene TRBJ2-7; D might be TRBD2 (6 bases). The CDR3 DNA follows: TGTGCCAGCAGCACCCCCCGGGGTGAGGGCGGGGACTACGAGCAGTACTTC. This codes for CASSTPRGEGGDYEQYF.